Each of the 20 T cell receptor beta chains below was sequenced from the same sample in a study of blood T cell repertoires in COVID-19. TCRdb keeps only in-frame clones here, not all; method: immunoSEQ multiplex PCR. The table lists around 310,000 clones, 85% to 90% of them singletons, with over 8.5% in the top ten. Sequenced: PBMCs or T cells enriched from blood (not recorded which). The source is a woman aged 30 to 39 who had recovered from COVID-19.

The chain carries TRBV10-2 and TRBJ1-2, with 10 bases aligning to TRBD1. After removal of 5 bases from V and 8 bases from J, the junction contained 5 bases not matched to a gene. From germline, CDR1 is WSHSY and CDR2 SAAADI. The CDR3 is 13 amino acids. CDR3 nucleotide sequence: TGCGCCAGCAGTCCGACAGGGGGCAGGGGCTACACCTTC. It translates to CASSPTGGRGYTF.

The chain is built from TRBV4-2 and TRBJ1-1; D call uncertain. The V end was cut by 4 bases, the J end by 5 bases, with 17 bases between. The CDR3 sequence is 15 residues long. The germline V gene has CDR1 LGHNA and CDR2 YNFKEQ. For the CDR3, the DNA is TGTGCCAGCAGCCGCCTGGTAATAGGAGGAACTGAAGCTTTCTTT. Translated: CASSRLVIGGTEAFF.

V usage is TRBV7-9 and J usage is TRBJ1-1, with TRBD1 matching over 9 bases. The V gene's germline CDR1 is SEHNR and CDR2 FQNEAQ (reference sequence). This CDR3 spans 13 amino acids. With 2 bases clipped from V and 10 bases from J, the junction kept 5 bases outside the gene matches. The CDR3 loop reads CASSLRTGEAAFF. As DNA, the CDR3 is TGTGCCAGCAGCTTACGGACAGGGGAGGCAGCTTTCTTT.

Written as DNA, the CDR3 is TGTGCCAGCAGTACAGCTTCCTCTGGAAACACCATATATTTT. Its protein product is CASSTASSGNTIYF. The chain combines TRBV6-5 with TRBJ1-3; unclear D gene. Germline V gene data show CDR1 as MNHEY and CDR2 as SVGAGI. V was shortened by 5 bases and J by 0 bases, with 8 bases between the two germline ends. CDR3 length equals 14 residues.

The genes are TRBV5-5 and TRBJ2-1; 11 nucleotides align to TRBD2. The CDR3 sequence is 15 residues long. V gave up 2 bases and J gave up 6 bases; unmatched junction bases: 4. Germline lookup yields CDR1 SGHKS and CDR2 YYEKEE (reference sequence). CDR3 amino acids: CASSLLAGELNEQFF. The CDR3, as DNA: TGTGCCAGCAGCTTACTAGCGGGAGAGCTCAATGAGCAGTTCTTC. Full variable domain (remainder filled in from reference TRBV5-5 and TRBJ2-1): DAGVTQSPTHLIKTRGQQVTLRCSPISGHKSVSWYQQVLGQGPQFIFQYYEKEERGRGNFPDRFSARQFPNYSSELNVNALLLGDSALYLCASSLLAGELNEQFFGPGTRLTVL.

This clone was counted once. The J gene is TRBJ1-3, the V gene TRBV30; no clear D. Germline loops: CDR1 GTSNPN, CDR2 SVGIG (reference sequence). With 0 bases removed from V and 4 bases from J, the gap between germline ends came to 10 bases. CDR3 length: 14 amino acids. The CDR3 nucleotides are TGTGCCTGGAGTGTAATACGCAGGGGAAACACCATATATTTT. The encoded protein is CAWSVIRRGNTIYF.

The rearrangement uses TRBV27 and TRBJ2-7; D perhaps matches TRBD2 (5 bases). The CDR3 runs 14 residues. Germline-derived CDR1 and CDR2 are MNHEY and SMNVEV (reference sequence). With 2 bases removed from V and 5 bases from J, the gap between germline ends came to 13 bases. CDR3: CASSLRAAGHEQYF. The CDR3 nucleotides read TGTGCCAGCAGTTTAAGGGCGGCGGGCCACGAGCAGTACTTC.

This chain connects TRBV6-2 or TRBV6-3 to TRBJ1-5; the D gene is possibly TRBD1 (5 bases). V was cut by 1 base and J by 5 bases, with 9 bases left in between. Germline lookup yields CDR1 MNHEY and CDR2 SVGEGT. The CDR3 is 14 residues long. Written as DNA, the CDR3 is TGTGCCAGCAGTTACTGGGGGGGAGATCAGCCCCAGCATTTT. Translation: CASSYWGGDQPQHF.

The gene calls are TRBV18 and TRBJ1-2, with TRBD1 as a possible D gene (6 bases). Looked up from germline, CDR1 is KGHSH and CDR2 is LQKENI. V lost 0 bases, J lost 12 bases, and 11 bases lay in between. This CDR3 region has 12 residues. Written as DNA, the CDR3 is TGTGCCAGCTCACCACCCGACAGGATTCACACCTTC. Encoded protein: CASSPPDRIHTF.

V and J are TRBV27 and TRBJ1-1; 8 bases map to TRBD1. The CDR3 totals 15 residues. V dropped 2 bases and J dropped 0; count of bases not matched to a gene: 2. Germline V gene data show CDR1 as MNHEY and CDR2 as SMNVEV (reference sequence). As DNA, the CDR3 is TGTGCCAGCAGTTTAACAGGGGGGATGAACACTGAAGCTTTCTTT. The encoded protein is CASSLTGGMNTEAFF.

V usage is TRBV28 and J usage is TRBJ2-7; 14 nucleotides align to TRBD2. J lost 4 bases, V lost 3 bases, and 11 bases had no gene match. The CDR3 spans 18 residues. Germline V CDR1 and CDR2: MDHEN, SYDVKM. This chain's CDR3 is CASSFPYGTSGGTYEQYF. The CDR3 nucleotides are TGTGCCAGCAGTTTCCCTTATGGGACTAGCGGGGGCACGTACGAGCAGTACTTC. Full variable domain (rest looked up from reference TRBV28 and TRBJ2-7): DVKVTQSSRYLVKRTGEKVFLECVQDMDHENMFWYRQDPGLGLRLIYFSYDVKMKEKGDIPEGYSVSREKKERFSLILESASTNQTSMYLCASSFPYGTSGGTYEQYFGPGTRLTVT.

The chain joins TRBV5-3 to TRBJ1-1; 8 bases align to TRBD1. TRBV5-3 is noted as an ORF with a role that remains uncertain. The CDR3 contains 14 residues. Trimming at V came to 6 bases and at J to 4 bases, leaving 8 bases not matched to a gene. CDR3 bases: TGTGCCAGAAAGATACAGGGGGGCGGCACTGAAGCTTTCTTT. Amino acid sequence: CARKIQGGGTEAFF.

The rearrangement joins TRBV6-6 to TRBJ2-1, with TRBD1 matching 8 bases. The CDR3 consists of 14 residues. Germline-derived CDR1 and CDR2 are MNHNY and SVGAGI (reference sequence). The J segment lost 2 bases and the V segment lost 7 bases, leaving 4 bases of the junction unmatched. CDR3 region: CASKTGATYNEQFF. In nucleotides, the CDR3 is TGTGCCAGCAAGACAGGGGCCACCTACAATGAGCAGTTCTTC.

This clone has a count of ten or more. V usage is TRBV5-6 and J usage is TRBJ1-1, with TRBD1 identical over 7 bases. Unmatched junction bases numbered 4, after V lost 2 bases and J lost 3 bases. Germline CDR1 SGHDT, CDR2 YYEEEE. The CDR3 totals 14 residues. For the CDR3, the DNA is TGTGCCAGCAGCTTACGACAGGGCTACACTGAAGCTTTCTTT. Translating gives CASSLRQGYTEAFF.

This sequence joins TRBV12-5 and TRBJ2-5; D unclear. Per germline, CDR1 LGHNT and CDR2 FRNRAP. V dropped 5 bases and J dropped 3 bases, with 10 bases sitting between them. There are 13 residues in the CDR3. The CDR3 DNA reads TGTGCTAGTGGTCCCCGCAACAAAGAGACCCAGTACTTC. Translation: CASGPRNKETQYF.

The chain joins TRBV25-1 to TRBJ1-2; weak D call: TRBD1 (6 bases). This CDR3 is built from 13 residues. Germline V CDR1 and CDR2: MGHDK, SYGVNS. V lost 9 bases and J lost 6, with 17 bases in between. The CDR3 DNA is TGTGCCAGTAGCCTTGAGGGGGTCGATGGCTACACCTTC. This encodes CASSLEGVDGYTF.

The genes are TRBV27 and TRBJ1-1; 9 bases line up with TRBD1. J gave up 3 bases and V 6 bases, and 20 bases lay outside the gene matches. CDR1 is MNHEY, CDR2 SMNVEV, per germline (reference sequence). This CDR3 is 19 amino acids long. The CDR3 coding sequence is TGTGCCAGCAGACCAATCTACAGGGGGCGAAGTGGATTGCACACTGAAGCTTTCTTT. Translation gives CASRPIYRGRSGLHTEAFF.

The chain is built from TRBV24-1 and TRBJ2-1; 11 nucleotides align to TRBD1. After removal of 4 bases from V and 9 bases from J, the junction contained 7 bases not matched to a gene. Germline assignment: CDR1 KGHDR and CDR2 SFDVKD. This CDR3 has 15 residues. The CDR3 DNA sequence: TGTGCCACCAGTGAGGACAGGGGGCGGTTCGCTGAGCAGTTCTTC. It specifies CATSEDRGRFAEQFF.

V and J are TRBV14 and TRBJ1-2; D may be TRBD1 (5 bases). This CDR3 region has 17 residues. V dropped 0 bases and J dropped 0 bases, with 14 bases sitting between them. Germline loops: CDR1 SGHDN, CDR2 FVKESK. CDR3 residues: CASSQDPGRITNYGYTF. The CDR3, as DNA: TGTGCCAGCAGCCAAGATCCAGGGCGAATAACTAACTATGGCTACACCTTC.

The rearrangement joins TRBV5-1 to TRBJ1-4; D uncertain. The CDR3 extends over 15 amino acids. V was clipped by 0 bases and J by 0 bases, with 6 bases between them. Germline assignment: CDR1 SGHRS and CDR2 YFSETQ. In DNA, the CDR3 is TGCGCCAGCAGCTTGGCCCGGTCAACTAATGAAAAACTGTTTTTT. This translates into CASSLARSTNEKLFF. Combining the CDR3 with reference TRBV5-1 and TRBJ1-4 gives the whole variable domain KAGVTQTPRYLIKTRGQQVTLSCSPISGHRSVSWYQQTPGQGLQFLFEYFSETQRNKGNFPGRFSGRQFSNSRSEMNVSTLELGDSALYLCASSLARSTNEKLFFGSGTQLSVL.